This T cell receptor (beta chain) was observed in a study of beta chain features in type 1 diabetes. Study-wide results and limits: There was a moderate but significant shortening of TCRB CDR3s in all four CD4+ subsets of Type 1 diabetes patients.

Concerning this clone: Antigen: not known.

Of the isolated RNA, all was reverse transcribed, and so the sequenced material was expressed TCRB transcripts. The table came from immunoSEQ multiplex PCR; TCRdb's copy has only in-frame clones and leaves some out. The sample shows about 340,000 clones, about 13% of them seen only once. The V gene end was trimmed by 1 base and the J gene end by 7 bases; junction bases not matched to a gene: 4. CDR3 length: 14 residues. Germline values: CDR1 MGHRA, CDR2 YSYEKL. V and J are TRBV4-1 and TRBJ2-1, with 7 positions matching TRBD1. The TCR originated in a woman under 30 with type 1 diabetes. The sample was naive CD4+ T cells from blood. Here the CDR3 reads CASSQVGRGNEQFF. The CDR3 nucleotides read TGCGCCAGCAGCCAAGTGGGCAGGGGGAATGAGCAGTTCTTC.